This section outlines one T cell receptor (beta chain) sequence together with its context. Using RNA transcripts as the source, TCR beta CDR3 regions were amplified. TCR CDR3 regions were first amplified by RT-PCR with HTBI primers. One entry per CDR3 protein, called by TCRdb with MiXCR from the multiplex PCR reads. The table lists about 770,000 distinct CDR3 sequences, around 20% of them singletons. These data originate in a study of T cells in Graves' hyperthyroidism and ophthalmopathy. This TCR was recovered from a woman between 50 and 59 years old with Graves' hyperthyroidism that later progressed to Graves' ophthalmopathy. Sequences were obtained from blood.

Here the CDR3 reads CASSVLRDQPQHF. The CDR3 DNA reads TGTGCCAGCAGTGTTCTCAGGGATCAGCCCCAGCATTTT. V gene TRBV6-1 combines with J gene TRBJ1-5; tentative D call: TRBD1 (5 bases). The CDR3 extends over 13 amino acids. The germline gives CDR1 MNHNS, CDR2 SASEGT. V shed 4 bases and J shed 5 bases, with 9 bases lying between them.